The 13 T cell receptor beta chains below were found in one sample sequenced in a study of cytomegalovirus exposure and HLA in healthy donors. Researchers ran the PCR with 60 Vbeta and 13 Jbeta primers. Libraries were prepared by immunoSEQ multiplex PCR; TCRdb keeps only in-frame clonotypes and omits some of them. The table includes approximately 130,000 clones, roughly 9% detected once. Sample: PBMCs. These receptors all come from a woman between 40 and 50 years old in good health and CMV-seropositive.

The chain uses TRBV5-1 and TRBJ2-3; a weak D match, TRBD2 (6 bases). V lost 2 bases and J 6 bases, leaving 13 bases between the germline ends. Germline V gene lookup returns CDR1 SGHRS and CDR2 YFSETQ. The CDR3 covers 14 residues. CDR3 DNA: TGCGCCAGCAGCTTTGGGGGACTTGAGGATACGCAGTATTTT. Its protein is CASSFGGLEDTQYF.

This clone was detected a few times. The J gene is TRBJ1-5, the V gene TRBV6-4, with TRBD1 identical over 10 bases. This CDR3 has 14 amino acids. The trim removed 8 bases at V and 4 bases at J, leaving 5 bases unmatched. Germline CDR1 is MRHNA and CDR2 is SNTAGT. In DNA form, the CDR3 reads TGTGCCAGCGCCGGACAGGGGGAAAATCAGCCCCAGCATTTT. As protein: CASAGQGENQPQHF.

The J gene is TRBJ1-5, the V gene TRBV27, with D uncertain. V was pared by 0 bases and J by 5 bases, with 5 bases between. The germline V gene has CDR1 MNHEY and CDR2 SMNVEV (reference sequence). The CDR3 runs to 13 residues. The chain's CDR3 is CASSLSYYQPQHF. The CDR3 DNA reads TGTGCCAGCAGTTTATCTTATTATCAGCCCCAGCATTTT.

The table lists this clone with a few counts. V gene TRBV5-1 combines with J gene TRBJ2-3; D perhaps matches TRBD1 (6 bases). The germline V and J ends were trimmed by 3 bases and 2 bases, with 16 bases remaining between them. This CDR3 is built from 16 residues. From germline, CDR1 is SGHRS and CDR2 YFSETQ. This chain's CDR3 is CASSSLGAGSTDTQYF. The CDR3 nucleotides read TGCGCCAGCAGCTCATTGGGGGCCGGATCCACAGATACGCAGTATTTT.

The chain couples TRBV11-2 to TRBJ2-5, with 8 bases aligning to TRBD2. Germline V gene sequence: CDR1 SGHAT, CDR2 FQNNGV. The CDR3 consists of 15 residues. With V trimmed by 0 bases and J by 9 bases, 9 bases remained unmatched. DNA for the CDR3: TGTGCCAGCAGCTTAGACCCCGCGGGGGGATCTTCCCAGTACTTC. This sequence encodes CASSLDPAGGSSQYF.

The chain is built from TRBV5-1 and TRBJ2-7, with D possibly matching TRBD1 (5 bases). The CDR3 runs 16 residues. Germline CDR1 and CDR2: SGHRS and YFSETQ. V was trimmed by 0 bases and J by 2 bases, leaving 15 bases between them. CDR3 sequence reads: CASSLVSGGQPYEQYF. The CDR3 DNA is TGCGCCAGCAGCTTGGTTTCCGGCGGACAACCCTACGAGCAGTACTTC.

The gene calls are TRBV5-6 and TRBJ1-5, with 7 bases matching TRBD1. This CDR3 region has 15 residues. In germline, CDR1 is SGHDT, CDR2 YYEEEE. V was pared by 0 bases and J by 11 bases, with 11 bases of the junction left unmatched. CDR3 sequence: CASSLGQGLSGAQHF. The CDR3 bases are TGTGCCAGCAGCTTGGGACAGGGTCTGAGTGGGGCCCAGCATTTT.

This clone was seen a few times. The CDR3 nucleotides read TGTGCCAGCAGCTCTCCGGGACAGTTGAACACTGAAGCTTTCTTT. This sequence encodes CASSSPGQLNTEAFF. The gene calls are TRBV7-9 and TRBJ1-1; TRBD1 matches at 7 bases. Germline CDR1 is SEHNR and CDR2 is FQNEAQ (reference sequence). The CDR3 covers 15 residues. After removal of 4 bases from V and 0 bases from J, the junction contained 5 bases not matched to a gene.

The chain employs TRBV19 and TRBJ1-4; TRBD1 matches at 8 bases. CDR3 size: 15 residues. The germline CDR1 and CDR2 sequences are LNHDA and SQIVND (reference sequence). J was trimmed by 7 bases and V by 3 bases; bases with no gene match: 7. The CDR3 loop reads CASSMADRATEKLFF. The CDR3 DNA reads TGTGCCAGTAGTATGGCGGACAGGGCGACTGAAAAACTGTTTTTT.

In regard to this clone: This sample includes further DNA sequences coding for the same CDR3. The chain links TRBV5-1 to TRBJ2-5; no reliable D call. The germline gives CDR1 SGHRS, CDR2 YFSETQ. The CDR3 is 13 residues long. V gave up 0 bases and J gave up 1 base, with 4 bases separating them. The CDR3 DNA reads TGCGCCAGCAGCTTGGGACTCCAAGAGACCCAGTACTTC. Protein sequence: CASSLGLQETQYF.

This clone was detected a few times. The chain employs TRBV5-1 and TRBJ2-7, with TRBD2 matching 11 bases. The CDR3 is made up of 16 amino acids. Germline loops: CDR1 SGHRS, CDR2 YFSETQ. Trimming took 1 base from V and 0 from J; bases not matched to a gene: 3. For the CDR3, the DNA is TGCGCCAGCAGCTTGACTAGCGGGGGAATCTCCTACGAGCAGTACTTC. Its translation: CASSLTSGGISYEQYF.

The V call is TRBV5-4, the J call TRBJ1-2; possibly TRBD1 for D (6 bases). Germline values: CDR1 SGHNT, CDR2 YYREEE (reference sequence). Trimming removed 4 bases from V and 2 bases from J, with 18 bases in between. This CDR3 spans 16 amino acids. The CDR3, as DNA: TGTGCCAGCAGCGAACAGGGTCGGTTGAACAACTATGGCTACACCTTC. The encoded protein is CASSEQGRLNNYGYTF.

In its sample, this clone was seen a few times. V is TRBV5-1 and J is TRBJ1-1, with 7 bases matching TRBD1. The CDR3 runs 15 residues. V trimming: 3 bases; J trimming: 0 bases; junction bases outside the gene matches: 5. Germline CDR1 and CDR2: SGHRS and YFSETQ. DNA for the CDR3: TGCGCCAGCAGCTCGTCAGGGGGTGTGAACACTGAAGCTTTCTTT. Residues: CASSSSGGVNTEAFF.